The table lists the clone carrying this T cell receptor (beta chain) with a few counts. V was cut by 0 bases and J by 8 bases, with 13 bases left in between. Per the germline V gene, CDR1 is DFQATT and CDR2 is SNEGSKA (reference sequence). This CDR3 comprises 13 residues. This entry comes from a study of response to subunit inactivated influenza vaccine. TCRdb ran MiXCR on the RT-PCR reads and lists one entry per CDR3 protein. Among about 520,000 distinct CDR3 sequences listed, around 7.7% were seen once. This sample comprised PBMCs from blood, obtained about 24 months after vaccination. This TCR was recovered from a man in his fifties or sixties who received an inactivated influenza vaccine. The chain combines TRBV20-1 with TRBJ1-1; no firm D call. The CDR3 sequence is CSARDIKLGEAFF. In nucleotides, the CDR3 is TGCAGTGCTAGAGATATTAAGCTGGGGGAAGCTTTCTTT.